Following are 30 T cell receptor beta chains from one sample sequenced in a study of T cell responses to AZD1222 COVID-19 vaccine. Some clones are missing from TCRdb's copy, which holds only in-frame ones; the method was immunoSEQ multiplex PCR. The sample includes 160,000 or so clones, about 91% seen only once; the top ten take roughly 4.4%. The source was peripheral blood, collected on day 0 of MenACWY control vaccination. The receptors originated from an adult in good health.

The CDR3 sequence: CASSEERLRNTEAFF. Here the CDR3 DNA reads TGTGCCAGCAGTGAAGAGAGACTCCGGAACACTGAAGCTTTCTTT. The chain couples TRBV2 to TRBJ1-1; unclear D gene. The germline gives CDR1 SNHLY, CDR2 FYNNEI. The CDR3 runs 15 residues. V was cut by 1 base and J by 1 base, with 10 bases left in between.

This chain links TRBV20-1 with TRBJ2-3, with D uncertain. With 0 bases removed from V and 7 bases from J, the gap between germline ends came to 2 bases. Per germline, CDR1 DFQATT and CDR2 SNEGSKA (reference sequence). The length of the CDR3 is 10 residues. CDR3 protein: CSARDHTQYF. The CDR3 coding sequence is TGCAGTGCTAGAGATCATACGCAGTATTTT.

The CDR3 DNA reads TGTGCCAGCAGTCGGCTTGCGGGGGGCACAGATACGCAGTATTTT. Its translation: CASSRLAGGTDTQYF. The V gene is TRBV14, the J gene TRBJ2-3, with 7 bases aligning to TRBD2. CDR3 length: 15 amino acids. Germline V CDR1 and CDR2: SGHDN, FVKESK. Unmatched junction bases numbered 7, after V lost 6 bases and J lost 1 base. Filled out from reference TRBV14 and TRBJ2-3, the complete variable domain reads EAGVTQFPSHSVIEKGQTVTLRCDPISGHDNLYWYRRVMGKEIKFLLHFVKESKQDESGMPNNRFLAERTGGTYSTLKVQPAELEDSGVYFCASSRLAGGTDTQYFGPGTRLTVL.

The chain employs TRBV9 and TRBJ2-3; D uncertain. The germline V gene encodes CDR1 SGDLS and CDR2 YYNGEE. V was cut by 0 bases and J by 4 bases, with 9 bases left in between. This CDR3 has 14 amino acids. CDR3 residues: CASSVGPPPDTQYF. For the CDR3, the DNA is TGTGCCAGCAGCGTAGGACCCCCGCCAGATACGCAGTATTTT. Using reference TRBV9 and TRBJ2-3 for the parts outside the CDR3, the full variable domain is DSGVTQTPKHLITATGQRVTLRCSPRSGDLSVYWYQQSLDQGLQFLIQYYNGEERAKGNILERFSAQQFPDLHSELNLSSLELGDSALYFCASSVGPPPDTQYFGPGTRLTVL.

This clone has only one observation. The V and J genes are TRBV9 and TRBJ2-1; 15 bases align to TRBD2. The trim removed 3 bases at V and 5 bases at J, leaving 6 bases unmatched. Germline CDR1 SGDLS, CDR2 YYNGEE. CDR3 length: 17 amino acids. Here the CDR3 reads CASSGGLAGGPNNEQFF. The CDR3 coding sequence is TGTGCCAGCAGCGGCGGACTAGCGGGAGGGCCGAACAATGAGCAGTTCTTC. The complete variable domain, with remaining parts taken from reference TRBV9 and TRBJ2-1, reads DSGVTQTPKHLITATGQRVTLRCSPRSGDLSVYWYQQSLDQGLQFLIQYYNGEERAKGNILERFSAQQFPDLHSELNLSSLELGDSALYFCASSGGLAGGPNNEQFFGPGTRLTVL.

The chain uses TRBV18 and TRBJ2-1; TRBD2 is a possible D gene (5 bases). The V end lost 5 bases, the J end lost 8 bases, and 22 bases lay between the germline ends. The CDR3 sequence is 16 residues long. Germline loops: CDR1 KGHSH, CDR2 LQKENI. Here the CDR3 DNA reads TGTGCCAGCTCAGGAGCCGGGAACAACCGGGTTGATGAGCAGTTCTTC. As protein: CASSGAGNNRVDEQFF.

This sequence joins TRBV30 and TRBJ1-5, with D tentatively TRBD1 (5 bases). The germline V and J ends were trimmed by 1 base and 6 bases, with 16 bases remaining between them. CDR1 is GTSNPN, CDR2 SVGIG, per germline (reference sequence). The CDR3 spans 15 residues. The CDR3 DNA reads as TGTGCCTGGAGTGCGGGGGTCCGTACCGTTCAGCCCCAGCATTTT. This codes for CAWSAGVRTVQPQHF.

The gene calls are TRBV7-2 and TRBJ2-3, with 7 bases lining up with TRBD2. CDR1 is SGHTA, CDR2 FQGNSA, per germline. V lost 5 bases and J lost 4; bases outside the gene matches: 12. CDR3 length equals 16 residues. This CDR3 reads CASSLLGGSGADTQYF. In DNA form, the CDR3 reads TGTGCCAGCAGCCTCCTGGGCGGGAGTGGGGCAGATACGCAGTATTTT.

V is TRBV6-5 and J is TRBJ1-5; 7 bases fit TRBD1. The germline V gene has CDR1 MNHEY and CDR2 SVGAGI. The CDR3 has 15 amino acids. V trimming: 7 bases; J trimming: 3 bases; junction bases outside the gene matches: 9. CDR3 sequence reads: CASKLTGANNQPQHF. DNA of the CDR3: TGTGCCAGCAAGCTAACAGGGGCCAACAATCAGCCCCAGCATTTT.

This clone was found a few times. The V and J genes are TRBV7-8 and TRBJ2-7; D gene uncertain. In germline, CDR1 is SGHVS, CDR2 FQNEAQ. The V end lost 5 bases, the J end lost 2 bases, and 13 bases lay between the germline ends. The CDR3 is made up of 14 amino acids. The CDR3 sequence: CASSPLEWPYEQYF. The DNA of the CDR3 is TGTGCCAGCAGCCCCCTAGAGTGGCCCTACGAGCAGTACTTC.

V and J are TRBV28 and TRBJ1-2, with D uncertain. Germline lookup yields CDR1 MDHEN and CDR2 SYDVKM. Trimming shortened V by 4 bases and J by 7 bases, and 19 bases separated the two germline ends. The CDR3 length is 15 residues. The CDR3 DNA sequence: TGTGCCAGCAGTTATTCGGACGTGGTGGTAGGTGGCTACACCTTC. It translates to CASSYSDVVVGGYTF.

A word on this clone: Other DNA variants within this sample encode the same CDR3. The DNA of the CDR3 is TGTGCCAGCAGTTTAGGAGTCAATCAGCCCCAGCATTTT. This encodes CASSLGVNQPQHF. The genes are TRBV12-3 or TRBV12-4 and TRBJ1-5; unclear D gene. CDR3 length equals 13 residues. The V gene lost 1 base and the J gene lost 3 bases, with 4 bases spanning the gap.

The chain links TRBV29-1 to TRBJ2-1; D call uncertain. The germline CDR1 and CDR2 sequences are SQVTM and ANQGSEA. The CDR3 loop spans 10 amino acids. V was shortened by 7 bases and J by 9 bases, with 10 bases between the two germline ends. CDR3 loop: CSALLGEQFF. In nucleotides, the CDR3 is TGCAGCGCCCTTCTCGGTGAGCAGTTCTTC.

The chain employs TRBV28 and TRBJ1-2, with D unclear. Germline CDR1 reads MDHEN; CDR2 reads SYDVKM. The CDR3 sequence is 12 residues long. Trimming shortened V by 3 bases and J by 7 bases, and 9 bases separated the two germline ends. The DNA for the CDR3 is TGTGCCAGCAGTTTGGCCCTTGGTGGCTACACCTTC. This sequence encodes CASSLALGGYTF.

The chain carries TRBV28 and TRBJ1-2; 9 bases fit TRBD1. The CDR3 length is 19 residues. The trim removed 3 bases at V and 4 bases at J, leaving 18 bases unmatched. Germline CDR1 and CDR2: MDHEN and SYDVKM. The CDR3 spells CASSFGGWTGEGVLYGYTF. The CDR3 nucleotides read TGTGCCAGCAGTTTCGGCGGGTGGACAGGGGAGGGAGTACTCTATGGCTACACCTTC.

The gene calls are TRBV5-1 and TRBJ2-5; TRBD2 agrees at 12 bases. The CDR3 has 16 amino acids. The junction had 9 bases not matched to a gene; V was cut back by 4 bases and J by 5 bases. Germline CDR1 and CDR2: SGHRS and YFSETQ. The CDR3 spells CASSTRTSGNGETQYF. CDR3 sequence (DNA): TGCGCCAGCAGCACGAGGACTAGCGGGAACGGGGAGACCCAGTACTTC.

The rearrangement links TRBV7-2 to TRBJ2-5; D possibly corresponds to TRBD2 (6 bases). V was cut by 2 bases and J by 1 base, with 14 bases left in between. CDR1 SGHTA and CDR2 FQGNSA come from the germline V gene. There are 16 residues in the CDR3. The CDR3 bases are TGTGCCAGCAGCTTAACAACGGGGGTCGGCCAAGAGACCCAGTACTTC. It encodes CASSLTTGVGQETQYF.

This clone was seen a few times. The CDR3 DNA follows: TGTGCCAGCAGTGATACAGGGGGCTACTATGGCTACACCTTC. Translating gives CASSDTGGYYGYTF. The chain uses TRBV2 and TRBJ1-2; the match to TRBD1 covers 9 bases. J lost 3 bases, V lost 3 bases, and 2 bases had no gene match. Germline V gives CDR1 SNHLY, CDR2 FYNNEI. This CDR3 has 14 residues. Based on the CDR3 plus reference TRBV2 and TRBJ1-2, the full variable domain is EPEVTQTPSHQVTQMGQEVILRCVPISNHLYFYWYRQILGQKVEFLVSFYNNEISEKSEIFDDQFSVERPDGSNFTLKIRSTKLEDSAMYFCASSDTGGYYGYTFGSGTRLTVV.

V and J are TRBV28 and TRBJ1-1; 7 bases map to TRBD1. This CDR3 is built from 18 residues. The V segment lost 6 bases and the J segment 0 bases; nucleotides outside the gene matches: 16. Germline CDR1 reads MDHEN; CDR2 reads SYDVKM. The CDR3 loop reads CASRPGGRTGGMNTEAFF. CDR3 nucleotide sequence: TGTGCCAGCAGGCCCGGCGGTCGGACAGGCGGGATGAACACTGAAGCTTTCTTT. Looking up the rest from reference TRBV28 and TRBJ1-1 gives the full variable domain: DVKVTQSSRYLVKRTGEKVFLECVQDMDHENMFWYRQDPGLGLRLIYFSYDVKMKEKGDIPEGYSVSREKKERFSLILESASTNQTSMYLCASRPGGRTGGMNTEAFFGQGTRLTVV.

The chain is built from TRBV6-1 and TRBJ2-2, with 7 bases aligning to TRBD1. The CDR3 sequence is 14 residues long. V shed 7 bases and J 7 bases; nucleotides not matched to a gene: 9. Germline V gene data show CDR1 as MNHNS and CDR2 as SASEGT. In nucleotides, the CDR3 is TGTGCCAGCAACCGAGGGGGCGGTCACGGGGAGCTGTTTTTT. Translating it yields CASNRGGGHGELFF.

This clone was seen a few times. The chain recombines TRBV9 with TRBJ1-2; possible D gene TRBD1, 5 bases. The germline CDR1 and CDR2 sequences are SGDLS and YYNGEE. The CDR3 runs 17 residues. The V and J ends lost 3 bases and 2 bases respectively, with 20 bases between them. CDR3 DNA: TGTGCCAGCAGCGCTGGGGCCAGGACCGGCTTAAACTATGGCTACACCTTC. This gives the protein CASSAGARTGLNYGYTF.

This clone was observed a single time. CDR3 sequence: CASSTGQGYYNEQFF. DNA for the CDR3: TGTGCCAGCAGCACTGGACAGGGATACTACAATGAGCAGTTCTTC. The gene calls are TRBV7-9 and TRBJ2-1; the match to TRBD1 covers 8 bases. CDR3 length: 15 amino acids. J gave up 3 bases and V 5 bases, and 6 bases lay outside the gene matches. Germline V gene data show CDR1 as SEHNR and CDR2 as FQNEAQ (reference sequence).

This chain links TRBV3-1 (or the pseudogene TRBV3-2) with TRBJ2-3; D call uncertain. Per the germline V gene, CDR1 is LGHDT and CDR2 is YNNKEL (reference sequence). The CDR3 spans 13 residues. V was pared by 4 bases and J by 6 bases, with 11 bases between. CDR3 DNA: TGTGCCAGCAGCCGAGCGAGTCTTGATACGCAGTATTTT. Translating gives CASSRASLDTQYF.

The chain uses TRBV5-5 and TRBJ2-7; TRBD1 agrees at 7 bases. V lost 4 bases and J lost 2; bases outside the gene matches: 12. Germline CDR1 and CDR2: SGHKS and YYEKEE (reference sequence). This CDR3 is built from 16 residues. As DNA, the CDR3 is TGTGCCAGCAGCCCCGGGGTCGGGACAGACCCCTACGAGCAGTACTTC. It is translated as CASSPGVGTDPYEQYF.

The V and J genes are TRBV21-1 and TRBJ2-1; the DNA was not used to check the table's D call, TRBD2. TRBV21-1 is a pseudogene segment. The CDR3 sequence is 18 residues long. CDR3 DNA: TGTGCCAGCAGCCGTACCAAAAGCCTAGCGGGAGAGGTGAATGAGCAGTTCTTC. As protein: CASSRTKSLAGEVNEQFF.

The chain recombines TRBV5-5 with TRBJ1-5; possible D gene TRBD1, 6 bases. Germline V CDR1 and CDR2: SGHKS, YYEKEE (reference sequence). The CDR3 spans 16 residues. V gave up 4 bases and J gave up 0 bases, with 14 bases separating them. CDR3 DNA: TGTGCCAGCAGCCGGACAGATAAGGCTAGCAATCAGCCCCAGCATTTT. It specifies CASSRTDKASNQPQHF.

This clone was counted once. V usage is TRBV19 and J usage is TRBJ1-5; a possible D gene is TRBD1 (6 bases). Germline CDR1 LNHDA, CDR2 SQIVND (reference sequence). This CDR3 comprises 16 residues. The ends were cut back, 4 bases at V and 5 bases at J, with 18 bases in the middle. The CDR3 sequence: CASSTDDGGQDQPQHF. The CDR3 region has the DNA TGTGCCAGTAGTACCGACGACGGGGGCCAAGATCAGCCCCAGCATTTT.

The J gene is TRBJ2-7, the V gene TRBV6-2 or TRBV6-3, with TRBD1 identical over 8 bases. The CDR3 covers 16 residues. J gave up 2 bases and V 0 bases, and 6 bases lay outside the gene matches. CDR1 is MNHEY and CDR2 is SVGEGT in the germline V gene. Written as DNA, the CDR3 is TGTGCCAGCAGTTACTCGGGGACAGGTGATCCCTACGAGCAGTACTTC. Protein product: CASSYSGTGDPYEQYF.

V gene TRBV14 combines with J gene TRBJ2-1, with TRBD2 matching 9 bases. The V segment lost 3 bases and the J segment 0 bases; nucleotides outside the gene matches: 0. The CDR3 loop spans 15 amino acids. From germline, CDR1 is SGHDN and CDR2 FVKESK. The CDR3 DNA reads as TGTGCCAGCAGCCATAGCGGGAGCTCCTACAATGAGCAGTTCTTC. It specifies CASSHSGSSYNEQFF.

V usage is TRBV7-9 and J usage is TRBJ1-5, with a possible D match to TRBD1 (6 bases). CDR1 and CDR2 from the germline V gene are SEHNR and FQNEAQ (reference sequence). The ends were cut back, 5 bases at V and 7 bases at J, with 12 bases in the middle. The CDR3 consists of 13 residues. The CDR3 DNA reads TGTGCCAGCAGCATAGGGGGGGGACAGCCCCAGCATTTT. This gives the protein CASSIGGGQPQHF.